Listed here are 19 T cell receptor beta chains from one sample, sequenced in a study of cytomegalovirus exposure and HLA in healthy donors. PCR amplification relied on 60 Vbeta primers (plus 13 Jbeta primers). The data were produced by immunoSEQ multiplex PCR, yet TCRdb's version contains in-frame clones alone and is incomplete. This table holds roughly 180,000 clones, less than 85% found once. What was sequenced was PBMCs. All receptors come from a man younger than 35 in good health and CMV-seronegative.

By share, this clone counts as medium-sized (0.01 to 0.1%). The CDR3 DNA reads as TGTGCCATCAGTGAGTTTGGACTAGCGGGAGGACAAGATACGCAGTATTTT. Translating it yields CAISEFGLAGGQDTQYF. This chain connects TRBV10-3 to TRBJ2-3, with 14 bases aligning to TRBD2. This CDR3 is 17 amino acids long. The V and J ends lost 1 base and 5 bases, in that order; junction bases with no gene match: 5. Per the germline V gene, CDR1 is ENHRY and CDR2 is SYGVKD.

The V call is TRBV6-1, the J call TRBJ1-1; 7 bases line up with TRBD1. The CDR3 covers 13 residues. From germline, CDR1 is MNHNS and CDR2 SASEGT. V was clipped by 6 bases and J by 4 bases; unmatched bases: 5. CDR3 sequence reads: CASSEGAVTEAFF. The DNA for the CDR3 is TGTGCCAGCAGCGAGGGGGCTGTCACTGAAGCTTTCTTT.

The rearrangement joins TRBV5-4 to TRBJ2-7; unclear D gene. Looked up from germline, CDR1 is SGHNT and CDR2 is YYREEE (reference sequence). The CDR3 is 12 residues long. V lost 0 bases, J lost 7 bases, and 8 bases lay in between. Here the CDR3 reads CASSLALLEQYF. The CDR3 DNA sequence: TGTGCCAGCAGCTTGGCTCTCTTGGAGCAGTACTTC.

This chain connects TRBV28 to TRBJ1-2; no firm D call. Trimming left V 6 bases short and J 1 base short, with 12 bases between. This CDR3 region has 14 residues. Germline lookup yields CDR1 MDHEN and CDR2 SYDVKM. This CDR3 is CASRSRHFNYGYTF. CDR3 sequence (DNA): TGTGCCAGCAGGAGCCGACACTTTAACTATGGCTACACCTTC.

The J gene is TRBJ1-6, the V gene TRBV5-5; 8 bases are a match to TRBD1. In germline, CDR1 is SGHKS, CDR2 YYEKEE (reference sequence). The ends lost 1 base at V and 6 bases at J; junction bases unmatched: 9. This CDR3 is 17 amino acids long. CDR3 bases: TGTGCCAGCAGCTTGTCTCTATCGGGGACAGGTAATTCACCCCTCCACTTT. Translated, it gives CASSLSLSGTGNSPLHF.

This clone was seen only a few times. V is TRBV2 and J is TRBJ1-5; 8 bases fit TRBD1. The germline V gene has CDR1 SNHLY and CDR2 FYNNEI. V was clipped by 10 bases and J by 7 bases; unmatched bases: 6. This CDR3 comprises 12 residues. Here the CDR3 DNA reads TGTGCCACTACGACAGGGGCCCAGCCCCAGCATTTT. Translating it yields CATTTGAQPQHF.

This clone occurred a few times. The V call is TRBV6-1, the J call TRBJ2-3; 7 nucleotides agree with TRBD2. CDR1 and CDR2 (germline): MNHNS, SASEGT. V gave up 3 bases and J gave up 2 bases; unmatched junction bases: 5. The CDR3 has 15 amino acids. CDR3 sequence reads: CASSDGGSPTDTQYF. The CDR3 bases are TGTGCCAGCAGTGACGGCGGGAGCCCCACAGATACGCAGTATTTT.

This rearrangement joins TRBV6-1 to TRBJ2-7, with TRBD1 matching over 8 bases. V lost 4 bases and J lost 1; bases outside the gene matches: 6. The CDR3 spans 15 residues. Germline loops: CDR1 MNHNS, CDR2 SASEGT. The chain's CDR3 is CASSVRGQYSYEQYF. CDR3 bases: TGTGCCAGCAGTGTCAGGGGGCAGTATTCCTACGAGCAGTACTTC.

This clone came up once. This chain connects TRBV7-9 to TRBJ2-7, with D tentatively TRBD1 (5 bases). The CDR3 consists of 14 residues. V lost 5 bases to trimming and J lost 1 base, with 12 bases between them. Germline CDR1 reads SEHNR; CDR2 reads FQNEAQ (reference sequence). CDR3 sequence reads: CASSPSRVSYEQYF. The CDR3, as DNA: TGTGCCAGCAGCCCCTCCAGGGTTTCCTACGAGCAGTACTTC.

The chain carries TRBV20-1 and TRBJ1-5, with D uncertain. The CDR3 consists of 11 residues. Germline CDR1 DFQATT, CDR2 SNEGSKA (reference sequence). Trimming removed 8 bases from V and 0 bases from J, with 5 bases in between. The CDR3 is CSTGSNQPQHF. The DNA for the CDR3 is TGCAGTACGGGTAGCAATCAGCCCCAGCATTTT.

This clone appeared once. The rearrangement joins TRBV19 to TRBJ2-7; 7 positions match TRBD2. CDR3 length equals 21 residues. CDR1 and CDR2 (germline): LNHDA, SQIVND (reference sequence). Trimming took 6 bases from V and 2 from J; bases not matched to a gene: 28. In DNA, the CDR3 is TGTGCCAGTAGCCCTGAGGCCCCACCCAAGGGGAGGGTTGGATTCACCTACGAGCAGTACTTC. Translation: CASSPEAPPKGRVGFTYEQYF.

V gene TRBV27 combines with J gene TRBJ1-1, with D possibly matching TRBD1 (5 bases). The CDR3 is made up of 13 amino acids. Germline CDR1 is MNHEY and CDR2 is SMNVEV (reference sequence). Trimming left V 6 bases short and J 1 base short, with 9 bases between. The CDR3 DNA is TGTGCCAGCAGCTGGGGGGAGAACACTGAAGCTTTCTTT. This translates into CASSWGENTEAFF.

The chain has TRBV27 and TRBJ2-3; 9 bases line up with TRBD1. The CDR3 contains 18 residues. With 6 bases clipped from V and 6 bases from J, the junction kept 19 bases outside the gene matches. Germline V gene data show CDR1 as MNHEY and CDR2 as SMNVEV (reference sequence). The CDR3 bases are TGTGCCAGCAGAGTAATAAAAGTAAAGGACAGGGGATCCGATACGCAGTATTTT. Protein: CASRVIKVKDRGSDTQYF.

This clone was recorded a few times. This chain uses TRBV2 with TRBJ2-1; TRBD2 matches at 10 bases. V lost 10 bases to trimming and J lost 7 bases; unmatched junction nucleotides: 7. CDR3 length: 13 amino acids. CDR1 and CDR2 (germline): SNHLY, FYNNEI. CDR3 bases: TGTGCCACCCCGGGACTAGCGATAAATGAGCAGTTCTTC. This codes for CATPGLAINEQFF.

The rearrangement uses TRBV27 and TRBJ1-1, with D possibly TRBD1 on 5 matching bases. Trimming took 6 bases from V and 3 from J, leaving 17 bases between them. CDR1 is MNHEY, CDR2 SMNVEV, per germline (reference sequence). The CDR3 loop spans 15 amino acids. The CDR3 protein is CASSLGSGRDTEAFF. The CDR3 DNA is TGTGCCAGCAGCCTAGGGTCAGGGCGAGACACTGAAGCTTTCTTT.

The CDR3 sequence: CASSIVISNYGYTF. The DNA of the CDR3 is TGTGCCAGTAGTATCGTAATCTCTAACTATGGCTACACCTTC. V gene TRBV19 combines with J gene TRBJ1-2, with unresolved D. In germline, CDR1 is LNHDA, CDR2 SQIVND (reference sequence). With 3 bases removed from V and 0 bases from J, the gap between germline ends came to 8 bases. The length of the CDR3 is 14 residues.

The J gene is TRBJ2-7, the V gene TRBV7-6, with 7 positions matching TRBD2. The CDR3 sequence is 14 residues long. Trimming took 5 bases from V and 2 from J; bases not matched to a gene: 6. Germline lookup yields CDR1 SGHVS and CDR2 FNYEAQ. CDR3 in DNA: TGTGCCAGCAGCGGCCTAGCGGACACCTACGAGCAGTACTTC. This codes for CASSGLADTYEQYF.

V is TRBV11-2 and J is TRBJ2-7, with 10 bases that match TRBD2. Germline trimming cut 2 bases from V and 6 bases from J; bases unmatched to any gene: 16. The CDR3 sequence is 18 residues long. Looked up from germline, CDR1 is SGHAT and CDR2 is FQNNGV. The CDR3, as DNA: TGTGCCAGCAGCTTATCATTTGGCACTAGCGGGAAGGGGGCCGAGCAGTACTTC. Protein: CASSLSFGTSGKGAEQYF.

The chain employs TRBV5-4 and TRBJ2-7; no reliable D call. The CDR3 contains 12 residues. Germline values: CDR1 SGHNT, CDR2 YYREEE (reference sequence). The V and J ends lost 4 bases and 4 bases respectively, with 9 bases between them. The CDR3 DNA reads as TGTGCCAGCAGCGAAAACTCGTACGAGCAGTACTTC. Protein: CASSENSYEQYF.